This T cell receptor (beta chain) derives from a study of blood T cells in healthy people across ages. Germline CDR1 reads KGHSH; CDR2 reads LQKENI. The CDR3 extends over 15 amino acids. Trimming removed 3 bases at V and 2 bases at J, with 14 bases between. It was with a sample-barcoded 5' primer and a J-beta primer mix that a second PCR of about 6 to 12 cycles was run. A tag from a template-switch adaptor with 12 random nucleotides marked each cDNA molecule. TCRdb fed the 5' RACE reads into MiXCR, producing one record per CDR3 protein. Of more than 1,400,000 distinct CDR3 sequences listed, roughly 40% are singletons. Whole-study findings and limits: Because donor CMV status was unknown, expanded clonotype changes were possibly confounded. There were more naive CD4+ cells and higher diversity in long-lived donors than in aged donors.

This clonotype was counted a few times. Its antigen is not identified. V and J are TRBV18 and TRBJ2-7; maybe TRBD2 (6 bases). The clonotype originates from a woman under 30 in good health. The sample taken for sequencing was blood. Here the CDR3 reads CASSPAGAGPYEQYF. The CDR3 DNA reads TGTGCCAGCTCACCTGCTGGTGCGGGACCCTACGAGCAGTACTTC.